What follows describes a single T cell receptor beta chain. Time point in this sample: week 3, after first cycle of checkpoint inhibitor. Produced via immunoSEQ multiplex PCR; TCRdb's table is partial and in-frame only. The sample has more than 12,000 clones, 90% to 95% seen once; the top ten hold 0.9% to 0.95%. The data originate from a study of blood T cell dynamics during melanoma immunotherapy. In the study overall: Metastatic melanoma patients received first-line pembrolizumab or nivolumab plus ipilimumab.

The CDR3 covers 12 residues. Trimming shortened V by 4 bases and J by 6 bases, and 11 bases separated the two germline ends. Germline CDR1 is SGHDT and CDR2 is YYEEEE. The chain couples TRBV5-6 to TRBJ2-7, with D perhaps matching TRBD1 (5 bases). The origin of this receptor is a human donor with melanoma. Here the sequenced sample was blood, taken from a patient treated with checkpoint blockade. The CDR3 loop is CASSPRGGEQYF. CDR3 in DNA: TGTGCCAGCAGCCCAAGGGGCGGCGAGCAGTACTTC.